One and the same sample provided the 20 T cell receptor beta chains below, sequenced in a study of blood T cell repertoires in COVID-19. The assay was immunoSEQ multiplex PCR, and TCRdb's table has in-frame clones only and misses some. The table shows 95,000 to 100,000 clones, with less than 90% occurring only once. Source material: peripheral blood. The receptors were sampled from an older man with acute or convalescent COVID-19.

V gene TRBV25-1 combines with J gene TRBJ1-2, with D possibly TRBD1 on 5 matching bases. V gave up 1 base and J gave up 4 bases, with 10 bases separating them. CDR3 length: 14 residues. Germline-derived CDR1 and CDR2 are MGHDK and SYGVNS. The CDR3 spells CASSESGLPYGYTF. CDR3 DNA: TGTGCCAGCAGTGAATCAGGGTTGCCCTATGGCTACACCTTC.

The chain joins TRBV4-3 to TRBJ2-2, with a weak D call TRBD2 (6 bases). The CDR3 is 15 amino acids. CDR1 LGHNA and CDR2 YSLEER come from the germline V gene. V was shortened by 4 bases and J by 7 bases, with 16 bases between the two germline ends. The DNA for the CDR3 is TGCGCCAGCAGCCTTTCCTTGGGACTTGACGGGGAGCTGTTTTTT. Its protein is CASSLSLGLDGELFF.

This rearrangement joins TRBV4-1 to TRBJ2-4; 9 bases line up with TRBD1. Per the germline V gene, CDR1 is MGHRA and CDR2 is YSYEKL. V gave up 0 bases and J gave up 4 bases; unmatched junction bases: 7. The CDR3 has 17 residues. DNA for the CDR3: TGCGCCAGCAGCCAAGATTATGGGGGACAGGGTAAAAACATTCAGTACTTC. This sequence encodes CASSQDYGGQGKNIQYF.

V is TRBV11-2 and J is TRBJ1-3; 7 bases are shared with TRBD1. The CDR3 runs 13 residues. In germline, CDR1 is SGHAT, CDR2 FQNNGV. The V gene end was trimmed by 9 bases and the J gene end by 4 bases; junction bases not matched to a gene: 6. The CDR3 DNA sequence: TGTGCCAGTGGAGGGACAGTCGGAAACACCATATATTTT. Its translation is CASGGTVGNTIYF.

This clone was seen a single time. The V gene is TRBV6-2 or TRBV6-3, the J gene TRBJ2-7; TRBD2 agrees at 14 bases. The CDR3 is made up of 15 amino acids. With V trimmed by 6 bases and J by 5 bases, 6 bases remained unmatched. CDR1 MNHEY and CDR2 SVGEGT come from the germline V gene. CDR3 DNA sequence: TGTGCCAGCAGCGGGACTAGCGGGAGTTTCCACGAGCAGTACTTC. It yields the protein CASSGTSGSFHEQYF.

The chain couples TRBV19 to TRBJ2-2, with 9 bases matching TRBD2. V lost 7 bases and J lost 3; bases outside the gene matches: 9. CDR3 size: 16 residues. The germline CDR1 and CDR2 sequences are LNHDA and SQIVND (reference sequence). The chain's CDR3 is CASTPQAGGYTGELFF. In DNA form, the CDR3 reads TGTGCCAGTACTCCTCAAGCGGGGGGATACACCGGGGAGCTGTTTTTT.

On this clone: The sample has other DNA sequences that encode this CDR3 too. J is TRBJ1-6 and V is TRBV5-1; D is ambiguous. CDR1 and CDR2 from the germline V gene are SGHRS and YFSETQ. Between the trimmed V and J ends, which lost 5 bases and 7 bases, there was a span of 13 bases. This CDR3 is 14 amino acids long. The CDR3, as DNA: TGCGCCAGCAGTTTGACGGGAGGGAATTCACCCCTCCACTTT. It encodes CASSLTGGNSPLHF.

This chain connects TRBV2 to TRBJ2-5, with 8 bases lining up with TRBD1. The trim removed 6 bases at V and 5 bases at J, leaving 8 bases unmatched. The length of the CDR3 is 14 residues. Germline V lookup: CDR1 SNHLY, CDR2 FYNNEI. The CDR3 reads CASRTRTGKETQYF. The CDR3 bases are TGTGCCAGCAGGACACGGACAGGGAAGGAGACCCAGTACTTC.

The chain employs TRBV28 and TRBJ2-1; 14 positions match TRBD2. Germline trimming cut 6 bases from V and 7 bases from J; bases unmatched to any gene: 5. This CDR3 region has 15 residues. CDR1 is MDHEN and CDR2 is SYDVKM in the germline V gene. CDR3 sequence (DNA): TGTGCCAGCAGGGCGGGACTAGCGGGAGCAAATGAGCAGTTCTTC. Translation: CASRAGLAGANEQFF.

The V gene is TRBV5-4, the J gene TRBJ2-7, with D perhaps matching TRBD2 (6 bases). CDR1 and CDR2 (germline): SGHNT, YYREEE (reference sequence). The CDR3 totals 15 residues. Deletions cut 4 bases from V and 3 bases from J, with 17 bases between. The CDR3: CASSPGVADGYEQYF. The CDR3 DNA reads TGTGCCAGCAGCCCCGGGGTAGCGGACGGCTACGAGCAGTACTTC.

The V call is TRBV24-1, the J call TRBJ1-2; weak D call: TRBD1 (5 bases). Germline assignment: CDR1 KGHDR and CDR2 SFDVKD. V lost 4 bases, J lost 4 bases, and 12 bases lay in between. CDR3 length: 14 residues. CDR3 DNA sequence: TGTGCCACCAGTGAGTCGACAGAAATCTATGGCTACACCTTC. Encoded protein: CATSESTEIYGYTF.

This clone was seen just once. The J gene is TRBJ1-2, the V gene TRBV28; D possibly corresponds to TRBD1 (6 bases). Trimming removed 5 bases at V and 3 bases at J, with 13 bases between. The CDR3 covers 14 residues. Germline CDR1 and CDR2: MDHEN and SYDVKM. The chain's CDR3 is CASSQGWVDYGYTF. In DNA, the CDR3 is TGTGCCAGCAGTCAGGGGTGGGTCGACTATGGCTACACCTTC.

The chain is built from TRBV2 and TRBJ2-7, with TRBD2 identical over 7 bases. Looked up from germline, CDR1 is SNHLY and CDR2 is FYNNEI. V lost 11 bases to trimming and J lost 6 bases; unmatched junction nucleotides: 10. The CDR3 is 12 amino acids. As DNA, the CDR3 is TGTGCCCGACAGCGGGACTGGAGCGAGCAGTACTTC. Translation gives CARQRDWSEQYF.

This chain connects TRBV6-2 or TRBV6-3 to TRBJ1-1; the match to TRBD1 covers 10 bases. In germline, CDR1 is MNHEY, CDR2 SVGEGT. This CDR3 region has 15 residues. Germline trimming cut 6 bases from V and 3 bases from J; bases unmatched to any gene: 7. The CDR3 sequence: CASSGSGTGDTEAFF. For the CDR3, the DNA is TGTGCCAGCAGCGGATCCGGGACAGGGGACACTGAAGCTTTCTTT.

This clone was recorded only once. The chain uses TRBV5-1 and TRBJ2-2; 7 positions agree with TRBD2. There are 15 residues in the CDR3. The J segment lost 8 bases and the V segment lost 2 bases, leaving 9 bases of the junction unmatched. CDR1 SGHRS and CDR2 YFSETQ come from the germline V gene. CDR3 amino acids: CASSFGLGASGELFF. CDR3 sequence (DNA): TGCGCCAGCAGCTTTGGACTAGGCGCATCTGGGGAGCTGTTTTTT. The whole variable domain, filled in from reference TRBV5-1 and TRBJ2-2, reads KAGVTQTPRYLIKTRGQQVTLSCSPISGHRSVSWYQQTPGQGLQFLFEYFSETQRNKGNFPGRFSGRQFSNSRSEMNVSTLELGDSALYLCASSFGLGASGELFFGEGSRLTVL.

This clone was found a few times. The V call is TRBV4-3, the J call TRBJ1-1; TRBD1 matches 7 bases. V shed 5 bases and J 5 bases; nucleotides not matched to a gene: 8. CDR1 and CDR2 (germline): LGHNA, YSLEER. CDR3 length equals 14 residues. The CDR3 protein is CASSVRQGETEAFF. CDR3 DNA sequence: TGCGCCAGCAGCGTACGACAGGGTGAAACTGAAGCTTTCTTT.

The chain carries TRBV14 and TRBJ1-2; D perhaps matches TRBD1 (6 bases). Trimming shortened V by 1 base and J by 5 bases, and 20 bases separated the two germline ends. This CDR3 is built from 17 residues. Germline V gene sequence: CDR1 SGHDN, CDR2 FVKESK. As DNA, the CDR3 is TGTGCCAGCAGCCAAGTCGGTGTACAGGGACCCTCGTATGGCTACACCTTC. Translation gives CASSQVGVQGPSYGYTF.

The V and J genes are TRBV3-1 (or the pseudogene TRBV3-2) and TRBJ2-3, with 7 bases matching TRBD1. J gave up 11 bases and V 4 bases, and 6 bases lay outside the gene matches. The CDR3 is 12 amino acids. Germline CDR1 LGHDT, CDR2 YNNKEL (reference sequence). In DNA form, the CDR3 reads TGTGCCAGCAGCCCCAGGGGGTGGGTGCAGTATTTT. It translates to CASSPRGWVQYF.

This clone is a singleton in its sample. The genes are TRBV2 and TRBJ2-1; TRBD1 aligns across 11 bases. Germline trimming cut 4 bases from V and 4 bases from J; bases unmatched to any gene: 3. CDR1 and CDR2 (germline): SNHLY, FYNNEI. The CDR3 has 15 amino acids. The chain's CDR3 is CASSAGTGGYNEQFF. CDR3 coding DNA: TGTGCCAGCAGTGCCGGGACAGGGGGTTACAATGAGCAGTTCTTC.

CDR3 region: CASSVARASNTGELFF. CDR3 DNA: TGTGCCAGCAGCGTTGCCAGGGCTTCGAACACCGGGGAGCTGTTTTTT. J is TRBJ2-2 and V is TRBV7-3, with D possibly TRBD1 on 5 matching bases. V lost 5 bases, J lost 0 bases, and 13 bases lay in between. This CDR3 comprises 16 residues. Germline CDR1 SGHTA, CDR2 FQGTGA.